These T cell receptor beta chains were read from a single sample in a study of blood T cell repertoires in COVID-19. The assay was immunoSEQ multiplex PCR, and TCRdb's table has in-frame clones only and misses some. The data show 150,000 to 200,000 clones, with approximately 84% seen just once and over 0.95% held by the top ten. Specimen: PBMCs or T cells enriched from blood (not recorded which). These TCRs come from a human donor with acute COVID-19. The donor label of this sample is uncertain. Both conserved end residues are part of each CDR3. The order of the fields is V gene, J gene, clone size, D gene, CDR3 DNA, CDR3 protein. D genes are given only for firm matches. Only some rows state a clone size, as once, few, many or a class for expanded clones.

>TRBV6-6|TRBJ1-5|-|-
TGTGCCAGCAGCGCCAGGGCCGTGAATCAGCCCCAGCATTTT
CASSARAVNQPQHF
>TRBV5-4|TRBJ1-1|-|-
TGTGCCAGCAGCTTGATTGGCGGGACTGAAGCTTTCTTT
CASSLIGGTEAFF
>TRBV6-5|TRBJ2-7|-|TRBD1
TGTGCCAGCAGGCCCAACTGGGACAGAGCCTACGAGCAGTACTTC
CASRPNWDRAYEQYF
>TRBV5-6|TRBJ2-1|-|-
TGTGCCAGCAGCTTCCACGCGGCCGACTCCTACAATGAGCAGTTCTTC
CASSFHAADSYNEQFF
>TRBV30|TRBJ1-6|-|-
TGTGCCTGGAAAGAGTATAATTCACCCCTCCACTTT
CAWKEYNSPLHF
>TRBV7-3|TRBJ1-1|-|TRBD1
TGTGCCAGCAGCTTAAACCCCGACAGGGATGGCACTGAAGCTTTCTTT
CASSLNPDRDGTEAFF
>TRBV11-3|TRBJ2-2|-|TRBD1
TGTGCCAGCAGCGAAGACAGGGGACTCACCGGGGAGCTGTTTTTT
CASSEDRGLTGELFF
>TRBV30|TRBJ2-2|once|-
TGTGCCTCGGAGGCTGGGACGAACACCGGGGAGCTGTTTTTT
CASEAGTNTGELFF
>TRBV30|TRBJ1-2|-|-
TGTGCCTGGAGGGCAGGGGTTGGAGGCTACACCTTC
CAWRAGVGGYTF
>TRBV24-1|TRBJ2-3|-|-
TGTGCCACCAGTGATTTGTCCAGGTCAGGCACAGATACGCAGTATTTT
CATSDLSRSGTDTQYF
>TRBV7-2|TRBJ2-2|-|-
TGTGCCAGCAGCTTAGACGGTATGAAAATTCCAAACACCGGGGAGCTGTTTTTT
CASSLDGMKIPNTGELFF
>TRBV7-2|TRBJ1-5|-|-
TGTGCCAGCAGCCCCCAAGAGGGTTCGGCCCAGCATTTT
CASSPQEGSAQHF
>TRBV3-1/TRBV3-2|TRBJ2-3|-|-
TGTGCCAGCAGCTCCGGGATTTCCTCCGTAGATACGCAGTATTTT
CASSSGISSVDTQYF
>TRBV7-9|TRBJ2-5|-|TRBD2
TGTGCCAGCAGAACGGGGCTAGCGGGCCAAGAGACCCAGTACTTC
CASRTGLAGQETQYF
>TRBV11-3|TRBJ2-1|-|-
TGTGCCAGCAGCTTACGCAATGAGCAGTTCTTC
CASSLRNEQFF
>TRBV4-3|TRBJ2-1|once|-
TGCGCCAGCAGCCCCTGTCCCCCGGGGGCGGGGGAGTGTAGCAATGAGCAGTTCTTC
CASSPCPPGAGECSNEQFF
>TRBV12-3/TRBV12-4|TRBJ1-2|once|TRBD1
TGTGCCAGCAGTTCCGGACAGGGGAGGAGAGGCACCTTC
CASSSGQGRRGTF
>TRBV5-4|TRBJ1-2|-|-
TGTGCCAGCAGCTTGGCGGGGAGATCTTATGGCTACACCTTC
CASSLAGRSYGYTF
>TRBV7-8|TRBJ2-7|-|-
TGTGCCAGCAGCCCCGATGGGGGCGGCGGGTCCTACGAGCAGTACTTC
CASSPDGGGGSYEQYF
>TRBV12-3/TRBV12-4|TRBJ1-2|-|TRBD1
TGTGCCAGCAGTTGGACAGGGGGTAGTGGCTACACCTTC
CASSWTGGSGYTF
>TRBV2|TRBJ2-3|-|TRBD2
TGTGCCAGCAGTGAGCTAGCGGGCACAGATACGCAGTATTTT
CASSELAGTDTQYF
>TRBV19|TRBJ1-5|-|-
TGTGCCAGTAGTATCCCGTATAGCAATCAGCCCCAGCATTTT
CASSIPYSNQPQHF
>TRBV30|TRBJ1-2|-|TRBD1
TGTGCCTGGACTACCGGGACAGGGGGCGGCTACACCTTC
CAWTTGTGGGYTF
>TRBV6-1|TRBJ2-1|-|TRBD2
TGTGCCAGCAGTGGCCGAACCCCCACTAGCGGGGGGAGAAATGAGCAGTTCTTC
CASSGRTPTSGGRNEQFF
>TRBV6-5|TRBJ1-2|-|-
TGTGCCAGCAGCCCCACAGGACCCCCTGGGTATGGCTACACCTTC
CASSPTGPPGYGYTF
>TRBV21-1|TRBJ2-7|few|-
TGTGCCAGCATTCACGAACAGCCATCCTACGAGCAGTACTTC
CASIHEQPSYEQYF
>TRBV24-1|TRBJ2-2|-|TRBD1
TGTGCCACCAGTGATCCAGGGACAGGGAAGGTCGGGGAGCTGTTTTTT
CATSDPGTGKVGELFF
>TRBV10-1|TRBJ2-1|-|-
TGCGCCAGCAGTGAATCCTCCAGGGGCTCCTACAATGAGCAGTTCTTC
CASSESSRGSYNEQFF
>TRBV18|TRBJ1-2|-|TRBD1
TGTGCCAGCTCACCCAGGGGGGAGAGCTATGGCTACACCTTC
CASSPRGESYGYTF
>TRBV5-4|TRBJ2-7|few|-
TGTGCCAGCAGCTTGGGACAGGCCCCCATGTACTTC
CASSLGQAPMYF
>TRBV3-1/TRBV3-2|TRBJ2-5|-|TRBD2
TGTGCCAGCAGCCTTAGCGGGGGGCCTGAGACCCAGTACTTC
CASSLSGGPETQYF
>TRBV12-3/TRBV12-4|TRBJ1-2|-|TRBD1
TGTGCCAGCAGTCCCGGACAGGGCTATGGCTACACCTTC
CASSPGQGYGYTF
>TRBV2|TRBJ2-1|-|-
TGTGCCAGCAGGCGCCTCCAGGGGAGATCCTACAATGAGCAGTTCTTC
CASRRLQGRSYNEQFF
>TRBV3-1/TRBV3-2|TRBJ2-7|-|-
TGTGCCAGCAGCCAAGATGGCGGGGGCCCTCGTACCCCCCACGAGCAGTACTTC
CASSQDGGGPRTPHEQYF
>TRBV7-6|TRBJ1-3|-|-
TGTGCCAGCAGCTCAACAGGGTTCTCTGGAAACACCATATATTTT
CASSSTGFSGNTIYF
>TRBV2|TRBJ1-4|-|TRBD1
TGTGCCAGCGTCCGGACAGGCGGAGTCGAAAAACTGTTTTTT
CASVRTGGVEKLFF
>TRBV12-5|TRBJ1-2|-|TRBD1
TGTGCTAGTGGTCCCCGAATACCCAAAACAGGGGTCGAGAATGGCTACACCTTC
CASGPRIPKTGVENGYTF
>TRBV9|TRBJ1-2|-|-
TGTGCCAGCAGCGTGGGAGTAGACTATGGCTACACCTTC
CASSVGVDYGYTF
>TRBV2|TRBJ2-1|-|-
TGTGCCAGCAGTCACAGGGATGAGGGTGAGCAGTTCTTC
CASSHRDEGEQFF
>TRBV4-1|TRBJ2-1|-|-
TGCGCCAGCAGCCAAGAAGGCTTACAGTACTACAATGAGCAGTTCTTC
CASSQEGLQYYNEQFF
>TRBV4-2|TRBJ2-3|-|-
TGTGCCAGCAGCCAAGAAAATATCGCTAGTCATTCCACAGATACGCAGTATTTT
CASSQENIASHSTDTQYF
>TRBV20-1|TRBJ1-1|-|-
TGCAGTGGGAGGATGAACACTGAAGCTTTCTTT
CSGRMNTEAFF